The clone carrying this TCR beta chain was recorded at least ten times. The data were taken from a study of T-cell reconstitution after alpha-beta-depleted transplantation in children. Unique molecular identifiers were used to barcode this TCRbeta library. TCRdb used MiXCR to reprocess the PCR reads, holding one entry per CDR3 protein. The sample holds about 200,000 distinct CDR3 sequences, roughly 7% seen once. The junction had 14 bases not matched to a gene; V was cut back by 6 bases and J by 4 bases. Germline assignment: CDR1 MDHEN and CDR2 SYDVKM. This CDR3 comprises 19 residues. The chain has TRBV28 and TRBJ2-3, with TRBD2 matching over 15 bases. The TCR originated in a boy younger than 10 with acute lymphoblastic leukemia, due to receive a stem cell transplant. Sequenced here: PBMCs, sampled before TCRalphabeta/CD19-depleted stem cell transplant. The CDR3 DNA sequence: TGTGCCAGCAGCCCTTCAAAGGGGACTAGCGGGGGGCCGGCAGATACGCAGTATTTT. This sequence encodes CASSPSKGTSGGPADTQYF.